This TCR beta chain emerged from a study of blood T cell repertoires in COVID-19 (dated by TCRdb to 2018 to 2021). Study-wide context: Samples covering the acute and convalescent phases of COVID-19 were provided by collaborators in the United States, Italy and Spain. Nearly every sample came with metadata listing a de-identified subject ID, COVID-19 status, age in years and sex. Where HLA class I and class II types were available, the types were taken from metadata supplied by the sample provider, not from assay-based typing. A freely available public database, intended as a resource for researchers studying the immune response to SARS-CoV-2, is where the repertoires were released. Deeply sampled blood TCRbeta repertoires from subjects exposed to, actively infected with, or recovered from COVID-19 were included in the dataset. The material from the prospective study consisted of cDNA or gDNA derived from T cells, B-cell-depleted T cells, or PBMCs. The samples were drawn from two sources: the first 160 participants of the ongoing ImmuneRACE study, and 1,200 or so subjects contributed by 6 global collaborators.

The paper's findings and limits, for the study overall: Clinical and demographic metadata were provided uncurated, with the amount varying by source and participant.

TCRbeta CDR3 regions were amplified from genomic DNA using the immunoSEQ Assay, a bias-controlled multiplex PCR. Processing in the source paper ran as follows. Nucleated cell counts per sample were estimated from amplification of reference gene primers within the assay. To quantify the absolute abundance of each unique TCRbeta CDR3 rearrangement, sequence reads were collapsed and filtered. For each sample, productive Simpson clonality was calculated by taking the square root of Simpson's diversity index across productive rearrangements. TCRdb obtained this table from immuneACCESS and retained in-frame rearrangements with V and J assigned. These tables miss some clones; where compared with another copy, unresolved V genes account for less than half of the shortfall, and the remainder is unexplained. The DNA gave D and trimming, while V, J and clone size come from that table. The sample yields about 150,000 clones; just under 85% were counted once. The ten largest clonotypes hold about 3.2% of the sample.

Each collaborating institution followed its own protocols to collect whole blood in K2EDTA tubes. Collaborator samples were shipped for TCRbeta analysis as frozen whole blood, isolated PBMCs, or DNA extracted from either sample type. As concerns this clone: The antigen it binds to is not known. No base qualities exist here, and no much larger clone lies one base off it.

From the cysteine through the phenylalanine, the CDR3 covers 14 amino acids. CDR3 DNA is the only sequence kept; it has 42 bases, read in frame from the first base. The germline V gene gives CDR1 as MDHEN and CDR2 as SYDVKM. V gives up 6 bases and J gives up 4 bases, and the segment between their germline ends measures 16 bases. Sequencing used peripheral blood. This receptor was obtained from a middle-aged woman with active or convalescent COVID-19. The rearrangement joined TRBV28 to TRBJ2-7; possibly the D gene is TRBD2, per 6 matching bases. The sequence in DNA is TGTGCCAGCAGCCTTCTTAATGGGGGGTACGAGCAGTACTTC. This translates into CASSLLNGGYEQYF.